This is a list of T cell receptor beta chains from one sample in a study of graft-versus-host responses after intestinal transplantation. Only in-frame clones appear in the TCRdb table, and some are missing; sequencing was by immunoSEQ multiplex PCR. The sample has around 97,000 clones; about nine tenths are singletons. Which antigens these TCRs recognize remains unknown. Sequencing was performed on unstimulated CD8+ T cells sorted from spleen or lymph node cells, taken before intestinal transplant. The receptors stem from a human donor who received an intestinal transplant. Both conserved end residues are part of each CDR3. D genes are given only for firm matches. Part of the rows lack a size; the others show once, few, many or a class for expanded clones.

clone_size,v_call,d_call,j_call,cdr3_nt,cdr3_aa
once,TRBV9,.,TRBJ2-1,TGTGCCAGCAGCGACGGACATAGTTACAATGAGCAGTTCTTC,CASSDGHSYNEQFF
.,TRBV16,.,TRBJ1-5,TGTGCCAGCAGCCAATGGGCCGGAAGGGGAAGCAATCAGCCCCAGCATTTT,CASSQWAGRGSNQPQHF
.,TRBV6-5,.,TRBJ2-3,TGTGCCAGCCGCACAGGCACAGATACGCAGTATTTT,CASRTGTDTQYF
.,TRBV2,.,TRBJ2-7,TGTGCCAGCAGTGACCCTTTCCACGAGCAGTACTTC,CASSDPFHEQYF
.,TRBV30,.,TRBJ1-1,TGTGCCTGGAGTGGGTTTGGTGCGGGGAACACTGAAGCTTTCTTT,CAWSGFGAGNTEAFF
.,TRBV27,.,TRBJ2-3,TGTGCCAGCAGTTTTGTCTACCGCACAGATACGCAGTATTTT,CASSFVYRTDTQYF
.,TRBV19,.,TRBJ1-3,TGTGCCAGTAGTTCCGAGCCCGGAAACACCATATATTTT,CASSSEPGNTIYF
once,TRBV6-5,.,TRBJ1-1,TGTGCCAGCAGTTATCGAGTCGGGGACACTGAAGCTTTCTTT,CASSYRVGDTEAFF
.,TRBV27,.,TRBJ1-6,TGTGCCAGCAGTTTATGGCCGGGGGCGAACAATTCACCCCTCCACTTT,CASSLWPGANNSPLHF
.,TRBV18,.,TRBJ2-6,TGTGCCAGCTCACCCACTATTTATGGGGGGAGAGGGGCCAACGTCCTGACTTTC,CASSPTIYGGRGANVLTF
.,TRBV27,.,TRBJ1-2,TGTGCCAGCACTTCGTTCCCGCGGGGCTATGGCTACACCTTC,CASTSFPRGYGYTF
.,TRBV19,.,TRBJ1-3,TGTGCCAGTAGTATCTGGCTGGGAATTCTCGGAAACACCATATATTTT,CASSIWLGILGNTIYF
.,TRBV4-1,TRBD1,TRBJ2-7,TGCGCCAGCAGCCAAGCTTTTCCGACAGGGTCGCCCTACGAGCAGTACTTC,CASSQAFPTGSPYEQYF
once,TRBV9,.,TRBJ2-1,TGTGCCAGCAGCGTAGTAGGGGAATACTACAATGAGCAGTTCTTC,CASSVVGEYYNEQFF
few,TRBV6-5,.,TRBJ1-4,TGTGCCAGCTCCGCCGCGGGGCAAAAACTGTTTTTT,CASSAAGQKLFF
few,TRBV2,.,TRBJ2-7,TGTGCCAGCCTTGCGGGCGTCGAGCAGTACTTC,CASLAGVEQYF
few,TRBV5-6,.,TRBJ1-2,TGTGCCAGCAGCTTGGGCAGAGGCTATGGCTACACCTTC,CASSLGRGYGYTF
once,TRBV6-5,.,TRBJ1-5,TGTGCCAGCTCTTCCCTTGACTATAGCAATCAGCCCCAGCATTTT,CASSSLDYSNQPQHF